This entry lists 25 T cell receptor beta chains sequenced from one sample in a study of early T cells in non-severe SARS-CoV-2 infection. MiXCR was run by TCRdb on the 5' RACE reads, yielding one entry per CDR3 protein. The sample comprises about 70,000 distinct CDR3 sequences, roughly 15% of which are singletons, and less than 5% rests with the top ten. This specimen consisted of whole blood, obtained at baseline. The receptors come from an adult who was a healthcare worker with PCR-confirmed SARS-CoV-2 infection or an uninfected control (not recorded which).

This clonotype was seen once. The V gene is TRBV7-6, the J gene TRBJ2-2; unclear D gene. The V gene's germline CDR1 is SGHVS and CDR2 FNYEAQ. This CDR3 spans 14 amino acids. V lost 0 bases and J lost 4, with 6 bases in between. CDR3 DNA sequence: TGTGCCAGCAGCTTAGCTGGGGTCACCGGGGAGCTGTTTTTT. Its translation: CASSLAGVTGELFF.

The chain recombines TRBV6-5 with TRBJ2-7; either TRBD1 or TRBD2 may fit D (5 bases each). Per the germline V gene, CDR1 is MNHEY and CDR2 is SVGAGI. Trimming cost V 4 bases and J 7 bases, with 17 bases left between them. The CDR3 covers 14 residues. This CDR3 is CASSFLRGVGEQYF. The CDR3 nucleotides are TGTGCCAGCAGTTTTCTCCGAGGGGTAGGTGAGCAGTACTTC.

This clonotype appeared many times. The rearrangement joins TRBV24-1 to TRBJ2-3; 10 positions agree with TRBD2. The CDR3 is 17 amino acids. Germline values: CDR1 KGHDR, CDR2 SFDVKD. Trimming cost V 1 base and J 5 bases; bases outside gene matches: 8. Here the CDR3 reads CATSDFVGSGRKDTQYF. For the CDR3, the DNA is TGTGCCACCAGTGATTTCGTAGGTAGCGGGAGGAAAGATACGCAGTATTTT.

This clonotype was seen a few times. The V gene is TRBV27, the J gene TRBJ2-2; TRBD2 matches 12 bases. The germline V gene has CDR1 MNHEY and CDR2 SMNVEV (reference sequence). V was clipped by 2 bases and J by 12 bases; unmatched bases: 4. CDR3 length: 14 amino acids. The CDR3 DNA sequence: TGTGCCAGCAGTTTAGGACTAGCGGGAAGTCAGCTGTTTTTT. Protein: CASSLGLAGSQLFF.

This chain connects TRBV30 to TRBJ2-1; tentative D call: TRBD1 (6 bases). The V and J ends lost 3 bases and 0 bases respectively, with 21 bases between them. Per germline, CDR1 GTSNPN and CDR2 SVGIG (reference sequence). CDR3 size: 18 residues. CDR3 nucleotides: TGTGCCTGGAGGGGAAGCGTACGACAGGAGAGCTCCTACAATGAGCAGTTCTTC. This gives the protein CAWRGSVRQESSYNEQFF.

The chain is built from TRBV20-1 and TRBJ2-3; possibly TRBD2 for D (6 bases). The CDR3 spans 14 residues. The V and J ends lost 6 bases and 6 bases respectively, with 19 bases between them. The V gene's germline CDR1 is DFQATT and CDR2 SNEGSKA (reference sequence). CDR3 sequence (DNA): TGCAGTGCCGTCGGGGGAGAGACCGTGGATACGCAGTATTTT. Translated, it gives CSAVGGETVDTQYF.

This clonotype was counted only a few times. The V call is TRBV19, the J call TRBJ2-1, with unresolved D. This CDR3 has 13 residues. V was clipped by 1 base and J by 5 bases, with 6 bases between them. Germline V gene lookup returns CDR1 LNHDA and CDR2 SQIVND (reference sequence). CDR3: CASSIARNNEQFF. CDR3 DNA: TGTGCCAGTAGTATAGCGCGGAACAATGAGCAGTTCTTC. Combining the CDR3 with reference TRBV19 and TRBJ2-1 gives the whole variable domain DGGITQSPKYLFRKEGQNVTLSCEQNLNHDAMYWYRQDPGQGLRLIYYSQIVNDFQKGDIAEGYSVSREKKESFPLTVTSAQKNPTAFYLCASSIARNNEQFFGPGTRLTVL.

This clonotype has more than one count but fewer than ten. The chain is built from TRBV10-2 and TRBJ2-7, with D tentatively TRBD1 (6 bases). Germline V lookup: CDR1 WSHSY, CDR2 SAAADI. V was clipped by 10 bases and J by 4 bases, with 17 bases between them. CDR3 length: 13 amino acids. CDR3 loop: CAIQRGTLYEQYF. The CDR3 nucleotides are TGCGCCATCCAGAGAGGGACACTTTACGAGCAGTACTTC.

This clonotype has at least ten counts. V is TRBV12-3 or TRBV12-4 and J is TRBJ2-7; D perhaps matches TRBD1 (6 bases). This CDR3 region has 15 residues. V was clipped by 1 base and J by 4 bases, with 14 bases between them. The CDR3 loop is CASSLDDPRGYEQYF. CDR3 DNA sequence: TGTGCCAGCAGTTTAGACGATCCCAGGGGTTACGAGCAGTACTTC.

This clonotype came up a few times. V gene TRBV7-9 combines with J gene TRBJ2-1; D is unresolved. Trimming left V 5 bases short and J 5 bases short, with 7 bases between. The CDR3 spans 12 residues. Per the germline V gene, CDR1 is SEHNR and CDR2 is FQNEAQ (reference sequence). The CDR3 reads CASSLTHNEQFF. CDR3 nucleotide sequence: TGTGCCAGCAGCCTTACCCACAATGAGCAGTTCTTC.

The CDR3 here is CASSGATAGTQYF. CDR3 DNA: TGTGCCAGCAGTGGCGCGACGGCGGGAACGCAGTATTTT. The chain combines TRBV6-4 with TRBJ2-3, with a weak D call TRBD2 (6 bases). V lost 4 bases and J lost 9, with 14 bases in between. Germline values: CDR1 MRHNA, CDR2 SNTAGT. The CDR3 covers 13 residues.

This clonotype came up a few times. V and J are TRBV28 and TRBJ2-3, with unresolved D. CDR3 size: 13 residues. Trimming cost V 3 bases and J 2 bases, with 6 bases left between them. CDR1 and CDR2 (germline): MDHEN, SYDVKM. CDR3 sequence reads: CASSFHHTDTQYF. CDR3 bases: TGTGCCAGCAGTTTCCATCACACAGATACGCAGTATTTT.

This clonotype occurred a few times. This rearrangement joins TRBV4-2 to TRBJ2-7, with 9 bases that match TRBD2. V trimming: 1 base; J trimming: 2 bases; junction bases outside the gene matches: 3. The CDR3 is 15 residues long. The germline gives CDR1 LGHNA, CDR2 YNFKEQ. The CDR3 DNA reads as TGTGCCAGCAGCCAAGGGAGCGGGAGGACCTACGAGCAGTACTTC. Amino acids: CASSQGSGRTYEQYF.

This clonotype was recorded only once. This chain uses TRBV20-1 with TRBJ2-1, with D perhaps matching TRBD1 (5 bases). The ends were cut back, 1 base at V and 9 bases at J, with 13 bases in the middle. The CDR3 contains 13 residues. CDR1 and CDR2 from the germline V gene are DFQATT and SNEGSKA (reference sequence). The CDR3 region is CSARGVLRGEQFF. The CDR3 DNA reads TGCAGTGCTAGAGGGGTCCTTAGGGGTGAGCAGTTCTTC.

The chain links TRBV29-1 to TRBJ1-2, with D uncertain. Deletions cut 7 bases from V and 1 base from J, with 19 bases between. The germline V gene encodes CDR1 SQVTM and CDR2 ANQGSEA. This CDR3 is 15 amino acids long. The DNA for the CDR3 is TGCAGCGCTACCCGCCCAGGATCGGATAACTATGGCTACACCTTC. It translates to CSATRPGSDNYGYTF.

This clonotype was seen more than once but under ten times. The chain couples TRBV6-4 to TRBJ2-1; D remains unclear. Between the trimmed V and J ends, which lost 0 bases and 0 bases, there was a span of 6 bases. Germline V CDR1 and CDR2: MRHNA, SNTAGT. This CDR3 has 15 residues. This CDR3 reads CASSDSEGSYNEQFF. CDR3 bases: TGTGCCAGCAGTGACTCAGAAGGCTCCTACAATGAGCAGTTCTTC.

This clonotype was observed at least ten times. CDR3 in DNA: TGTGCCAGCAGAAGCGGGACTAGCGGGAGTCGGGAGCAGTACTTC. Translating it yields CASRSGTSGSREQYF. The chain joins TRBV5-4 to TRBJ2-7, with 14 positions matching TRBD2. From germline, CDR1 is SGHNT and CDR2 YYREEE (reference sequence). The CDR3 loop spans 15 amino acids. After removal of 5 bases from V and 7 bases from J, the junction contained 8 bases not matched to a gene. Using reference TRBV5-4 and TRBJ2-7 for the parts outside the CDR3, the full variable domain is ETGVTQSPTHLIKTRGQQVTLRCSSQSGHNTVSWYQQALGQGPQFIFQYYREEENGRGNFPPRFSGLQFPNYSSELNVNALELDDSALYLCASRSGTSGSREQYFGPGTRLTVT.

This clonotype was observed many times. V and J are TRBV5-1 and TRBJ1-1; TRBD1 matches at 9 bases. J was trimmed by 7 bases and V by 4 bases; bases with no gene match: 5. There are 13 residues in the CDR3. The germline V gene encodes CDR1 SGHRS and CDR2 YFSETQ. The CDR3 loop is CASSPQGAGEAFF. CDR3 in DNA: TGCGCCAGCAGCCCACAGGGGGCCGGTGAAGCTTTCTTT.

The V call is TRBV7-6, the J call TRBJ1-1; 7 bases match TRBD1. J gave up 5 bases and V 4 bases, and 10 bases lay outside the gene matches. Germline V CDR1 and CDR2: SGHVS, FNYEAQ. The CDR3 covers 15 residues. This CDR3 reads CASSSSTGRGTEAFF. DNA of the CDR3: TGTGCCAGCAGCTCGTCGACAGGGAGAGGAACTGAAGCTTTCTTT.

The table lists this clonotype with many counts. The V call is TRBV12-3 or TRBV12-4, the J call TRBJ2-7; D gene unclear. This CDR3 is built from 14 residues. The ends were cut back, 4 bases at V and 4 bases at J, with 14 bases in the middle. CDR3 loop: CASSSVGRIYEQYF. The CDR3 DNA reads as TGTGCCAGCAGTTCTGTCGGACGGATATACGAGCAGTACTTC.

The CDR3 is CASSPLAGNEQFF. CDR3 bases: TGTGCCAGCAGTCCCTTAGCCGGCAATGAGCAGTTCTTC. This chain connects TRBV28 to TRBJ2-1; D unclear. This CDR3 has 13 amino acids. Looked up from germline, CDR1 is MDHEN and CDR2 is SYDVKM. Deletions cut 5 bases from V and 6 bases from J, with 11 bases between.

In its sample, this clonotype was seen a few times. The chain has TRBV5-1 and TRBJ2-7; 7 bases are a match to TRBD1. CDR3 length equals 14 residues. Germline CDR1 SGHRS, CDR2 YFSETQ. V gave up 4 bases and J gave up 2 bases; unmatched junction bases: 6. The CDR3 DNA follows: TGCGCCAGCAGCCTACCGGGACAGACCTACGAGCAGTACTTC. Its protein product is CASSLPGQTYEQYF.

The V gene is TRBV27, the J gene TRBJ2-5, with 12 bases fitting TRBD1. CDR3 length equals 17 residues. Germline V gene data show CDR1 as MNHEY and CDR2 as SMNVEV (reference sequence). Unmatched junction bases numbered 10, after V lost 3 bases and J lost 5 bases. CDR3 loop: CASSFSRPGQGAETQYF. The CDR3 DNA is TGTGCCAGCAGTTTCAGTCGCCCGGGACAGGGGGCCGAGACCCAGTACTTC.

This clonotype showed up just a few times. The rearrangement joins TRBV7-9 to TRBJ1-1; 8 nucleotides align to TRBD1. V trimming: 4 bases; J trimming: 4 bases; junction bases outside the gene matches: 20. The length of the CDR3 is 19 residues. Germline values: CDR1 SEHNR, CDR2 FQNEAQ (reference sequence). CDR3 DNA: TGTGCCAGCAGCTCCCTAGGGGGGGACAGGCTGGGAGGTGGCACTGAAGCTTTCTTT. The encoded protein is CASSSLGGDRLGGGTEAFF.

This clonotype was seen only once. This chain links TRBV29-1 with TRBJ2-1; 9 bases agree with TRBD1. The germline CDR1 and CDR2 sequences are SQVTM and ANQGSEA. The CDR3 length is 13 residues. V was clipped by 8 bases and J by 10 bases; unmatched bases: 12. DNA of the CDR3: TGCAGCTCCTCCGGACAGGGGCTTGCAGAGCAGTTCTTC. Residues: CSSSGQGLAEQFF.